The present T cell receptor beta chain was sequenced within a study of technical replicates of blood from a few donors. Clones were sequenced by immunoSEQ multiplex PCR, and TCRdb holds only the in-frame ones, with some missing. The sample holds about 100,000 clones, around 95% seen once. This CDR3 has 13 residues. Germline lookup yields CDR1 LNHDA and CDR2 SQIVND (reference sequence). V lost 7 bases and J 7 bases, leaving 11 bases between the germline ends. The sequenced sample was T cells isolated from PBMCs. This sequence was found in a human donor in good health. The gene calls are TRBV19 and TRBJ1-6, with D tentatively TRBD1 (5 bases). CDR3 nucleotide sequence: TGTGCCAGTAATTTGGGGCGGAATTCACCCCTCCACTTT. This translates into CASNLGRNSPLHF. The whole variable domain, filled in from reference TRBV19 and TRBJ1-6, reads DGGITQSPKYLFRKEGQNVTLSCEQNLNHDAMYWYRQDPGQGLRLIYYSQIVNDFQKGDIAEGYSVSREKKESFPLTVTSAQKNPTAFYLCASNLGRNSPLHFGNGTRLTVT.